These 21 T cell receptor beta chains share one sample of origin, sequenced in a study of neurological immune-mediated disorders. MiXCR, applied by TCRdb to the 5' RACE reads, yields one record per CDR3 protein. The table has fewer than 40,000 distinct CDR3 sequences, approximately 4.4% seen once; the top ten hold about 23%. The source material was PBMCs. The source is a man between 18 and 29 years old in good health.

This clonotype has a count of ten or more. Here the CDR3 reads CSASFPTSSYEQYF. CDR3 in DNA: TGCAGTGCTAGCTTCCCGACGTCCTCCTACGAGCAGTACTTC. The V call is TRBV20-1, the J call TRBJ2-7; no definite D call. The CDR3 totals 14 residues. V was pared by 3 bases and J by 0 bases, with 12 bases between. CDR1 and CDR2 from the germline V gene are DFQATT and SNEGSKA (reference sequence).

This clonotype occurred many times. The gene calls are TRBV12-3 or TRBV12-4 and TRBJ1-6; 9 bases fit TRBD1. The V gene end was trimmed by 4 bases and the J gene end by 7 bases; junction bases not matched to a gene: 2. The CDR3 is 14 amino acids. The CDR3 DNA reads TGTGCCAGCAGTTCCGGGACAGGGAATTCACCCCTCCACTTT. Its translation is CASSSGTGNSPLHF.

This clonotype was seen repeatedly, ten times or more. The chain uses TRBV12-3 or TRBV12-4 and TRBJ2-3; 9 bases align to TRBD2. The CDR3 loop spans 15 amino acids. J gave up 5 bases and V 5 bases, and 8 bases lay outside the gene matches. The chain's CDR3 is CASSVAGGVGDTQYF. The CDR3 DNA sequence: TGTGCCAGCAGTGTGGCGGGGGGGGTGGGAGATACGCAGTATTTT.

This clonotype was recorded at least ten times. This sequence joins TRBV5-1 and TRBJ2-7; 8 nucleotides align to TRBD1. After removal of 4 bases from V and 4 bases from J, the junction contained 7 bases not matched to a gene. Germline CDR1 and CDR2: SGHRS and YFSETQ. The CDR3 contains 14 residues. CDR3 DNA sequence: TGCGCCAGCAGCACCGGGACAGGAATATACGAGCAGTACTTC. Translation gives CASSTGTGIYEQYF.

In its sample, this clonotype was seen many times. The V gene is TRBV3-1, the J gene TRBJ2-1; 11 nucleotides agree with TRBD2. This CDR3 has 14 amino acids. V lost 4 bases, J lost 8 bases, and 4 bases stayed unmatched. Germline V gene data show CDR1 as LGHDT and CDR2 as YNNKEL (reference sequence). The CDR3 loop reads CASSLTSGGDEQFF. The CDR3 coding sequence is TGTGCCAGCAGCCTTACTAGCGGGGGTGATGAGCAGTTCTTC.

This clonotype has ten or more counts. The chain has TRBV6-2 or TRBV6-3 and TRBJ1-6; possible D gene TRBD1, 5 bases. Trimming left V 5 bases short and J 14 bases short, with 37 bases between. The CDR3 has 20 amino acids. Germline V gene data show CDR1 as MNHEY and CDR2 as SVGEGT. This CDR3 reads CASSLLRLQKEGSLGKALHF. The CDR3 bases are TGTGCCAGCAGTCTCCTCCGACTCCAAAAAGAGGGGTCCCTAGGAAAGGCCCTCCACTTT.

This clonotype was counted many times. The chain employs TRBV20-1 and TRBJ2-4, with D possibly matching TRBD2 (6 bases). CDR3 length equals 13 residues. The germline V gene has CDR1 DFQATT and CDR2 SNEGSKA (reference sequence). V was pared by 3 bases and J by 8 bases, with 14 bases between. CDR3 coding DNA: TGCAGTGCTAGTGGGCAGGGAGGCGACATTCAGTACTTC. Its translation is CSASGQGGDIQYF.

The table lists this clonotype with many counts. The chain links TRBV20-1 to TRBJ1-6; 8 bases match TRBD1. CDR3 size: 15 residues. The germline V gene has CDR1 DFQATT and CDR2 SNEGSKA (reference sequence). Trimming took 8 bases from V and 7 from J; bases not matched to a gene: 13. Here the CDR3 reads CSTRRQGAENSPLHF. In DNA form, the CDR3 reads TGCAGTACCAGAAGGCAGGGGGCTGAAAATTCACCCCTCCACTTT.

This clonotype was counted ten times or more. Here the CDR3 reads CASSYSGNRPNTEAFF. CDR3 bases: TGTGCCAGCAGTTACTCGGGAAACAGGCCGAACACTGAAGCTTTCTTT. This chain connects TRBV6-5 to TRBJ1-1; tentative D call: TRBD1 (5 bases). CDR1 and CDR2 (germline): MNHEY, SVGAGI. The CDR3 sequence is 16 residues long. Between the trimmed V and J ends, which lost 0 bases and 1 base, there was a span of 12 bases.

This clonotype was seen ten or more times. This chain connects TRBV12-3 or TRBV12-4 to TRBJ2-2; D ambiguous. V was shortened by 7 bases and J by 1 base, with 4 bases between the two germline ends. CDR3 size: 12 residues. This chain's CDR3 is CASTGNTGELFF. The CDR3 DNA follows: TGTGCCAGCACGGGGAACACCGGGGAGCTGTTTTTT.

This clonotype has at least ten counts. The rearrangement uses TRBV4-2 and TRBJ1-5, with D perhaps matching TRBD1 (5 bases). This CDR3 has 15 residues. V lost 0 bases and J 2 bases, leaving 8 bases between the germline ends. Germline V CDR1 and CDR2: LGHNA, YNFKEQ. CDR3 coding DNA: TGTGCCAGCAGCCAAGAGGGACGGGGCAATCAGCCCCAGCATTTT. It yields the protein CASSQEGRGNQPQHF.

This clonotype has ten or more counts. V usage is TRBV10-2 and J usage is TRBJ1-2, with 7 bases matching TRBD1. Germline loops: CDR1 WSHSY, CDR2 SAAADI. V gave up 3 bases and J gave up 0 bases; unmatched junction bases: 7. CDR3 length: 16 amino acids. CDR3: CASSDHTGVANYGYTF. DNA for the CDR3: TGCGCCAGCAGTGACCACACAGGGGTTGCTAACTATGGCTACACCTTC.

This clonotype was seen at least ten times. The rearrangement links TRBV5-1 to TRBJ2-1; weak D call: TRBD2 (5 bases). Trimming took 7 bases from V and 4 from J, leaving 15 bases between them. From germline, CDR1 is SGHRS and CDR2 YFSETQ. The CDR3 sequence is 14 residues long. The CDR3 spells CASGRMGVYNEQFF. In nucleotides, the CDR3 is TGCGCCAGCGGGCGGATGGGAGTTTACAATGAGCAGTTCTTC.

There are many counts of this clonotype. The CDR3 here is CASSLAPSDEQFF. DNA of the CDR3: TGTGCCAGCTCGCTCGCCCCATCGGATGAGCAGTTCTTC. The chain links TRBV18 to TRBJ2-1; D unresolved. CDR3 size: 13 residues. Germline lookup yields CDR1 KGHSH and CDR2 LQKENI. V dropped 6 bases and J dropped 8 bases, with 14 bases sitting between them.

This clonotype was detected many times. The rearrangement joins TRBV5-1 to TRBJ1-6; D is undetermined. Germline CDR1 reads SGHRS; CDR2 reads YFSETQ. The CDR3 loop spans 15 amino acids. V lost 4 bases, J lost 5 bases, and 13 bases lay in between. The CDR3 is CASSPDGFDNSPLHF. The CDR3 DNA sequence: TGCGCCAGCAGCCCGGACGGATTTGATAATTCACCCCTCCACTTT.

Ten or more counts support this clonotype. The genes are TRBV4-1 and TRBJ1-5; 7 bases align to TRBD1. This CDR3 has 19 amino acids. The V segment lost 0 bases and the J segment 1 base; nucleotides outside the gene matches: 12. The germline V gene encodes CDR1 MGHRA and CDR2 YSYEKL. The CDR3 loop is CASSQDPGTGVISNQPQHF. CDR3 bases: TGCGCCAGCAGCCAAGATCCAGGCACAGGGGTTATCAGCAATCAGCCCCAGCATTTT.

At least ten counts were recorded for this clonotype. The chain joins TRBV27 to TRBJ2-2; TRBD1 agrees at 10 bases. The trim removed 1 base at V and 3 bases at J, leaving 8 bases unmatched. This CDR3 is built from 18 residues. Germline V gene data show CDR1 as MNHEY and CDR2 as SMNVEV (reference sequence). CDR3 DNA sequence: TGTGCCAGCAGTTTATTCGACAGGGGGCGGGATGACACCGGGGAGCTGTTTTTT. Translation: CASSLFDRGRDDTGELFF.

This clonotype showed up many times. This rearrangement joins TRBV6-6 to TRBJ2-7; D not resolved. This CDR3 has 14 residues. Germline V gene data show CDR1 as MNHNY and CDR2 as SVGAGI (reference sequence). Trimming removed 0 bases at V and 5 bases at J, with 11 bases between. The CDR3 DNA reads TGTGCCAGCAGTTACTCCCCCCCCGGAGACGAGCAGTACTTC. Amino acids: CASSYSPPGDEQYF.

This clonotype was seen ten or more times. The chain uses TRBV7-9 and TRBJ1-1; TRBD1 might be the D (6 bases). Germline loops: CDR1 SEHNR, CDR2 FQNEAQ (reference sequence). The V end lost 4 bases, the J end lost 1 base, and 13 bases lay between the germline ends. This CDR3 has 15 residues. CDR3 region: CASSSPARGNTEAFF. CDR3 DNA sequence: TGTGCCAGCAGCTCGCCTGCCAGGGGGAACACTGAAGCTTTCTTT.

This clonotype was recorded many times. V and J are TRBV3-1 and TRBJ1-1; D gene unclear. Trimming left V 4 bases short and J 6 bases short, with 12 bases between. Germline CDR1 is LGHDT and CDR2 is YNNKEL (reference sequence). The CDR3 is 13 residues long. The CDR3 here is CASSPSLSPEAFF. The CDR3 DNA sequence: TGTGCCAGCAGCCCCAGCCTTTCTCCTGAAGCTTTCTTT.

Many counts were recorded for this clonotype. The chain recombines TRBV11-2 with TRBJ2-5, with TRBD2 matching 12 bases. Germline V gene lookup returns CDR1 SGHAT and CDR2 FQNNGV. J lost 4 bases, V lost 1 base, and 7 bases had no gene match. This CDR3 contains 17 residues. This CDR3 reads CASSLVGLAGRGETQYF. The CDR3 coding sequence is TGTGCCAGCAGCTTAGTCGGACTAGCGGGGAGGGGAGAGACCCAGTACTTC.